This T cell receptor beta chain was sequenced during a study of immune evolution from preneoplasia to lung adenocarcinoma. Data came from immunoSEQ multiplex PCR; TCRdb stores just in-frame clones and leaves some out. The data show under 8,500 clones, around 73% seen once. Concerning this clone itself: Its matching antigen is unknown.

Study observations and caveats: Later-stage lesions seemingly showed higher T cell density and diversity than normal lung.

The V gene lost 3 bases and the J gene lost 5 bases, with 13 bases spanning the gap. The CDR3 length is 14 residues. Germline V gene lookup returns CDR1 MGHDK and CDR2 SYGVNS. Sequencing was performed on FFPE adjacent normal lung tissue. The clonotype was recovered from a person aged 55-80 years with lung adenocarcinoma. The chain joins TRBV25-1 to TRBJ2-5; no clear D gene. The CDR3 spells CASSDPEIYETQYF. The CDR3, as DNA: TGTGCCAGCAGTGACCCTGAGATTTACGAGACCCAGTACTTC.